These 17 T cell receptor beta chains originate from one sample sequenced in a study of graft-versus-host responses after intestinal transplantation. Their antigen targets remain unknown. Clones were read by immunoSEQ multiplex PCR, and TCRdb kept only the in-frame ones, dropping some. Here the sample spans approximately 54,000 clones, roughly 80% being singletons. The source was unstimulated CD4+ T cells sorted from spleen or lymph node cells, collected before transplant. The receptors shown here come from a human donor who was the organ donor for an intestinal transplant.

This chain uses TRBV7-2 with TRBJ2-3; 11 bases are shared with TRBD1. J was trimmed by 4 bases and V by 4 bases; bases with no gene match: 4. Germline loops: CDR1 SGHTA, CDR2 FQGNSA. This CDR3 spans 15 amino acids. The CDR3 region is CASSSQGQGADTQYF. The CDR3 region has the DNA TGTGCCAGCAGCTCTCAGGGACAGGGGGCAGATACGCAGTATTTT.

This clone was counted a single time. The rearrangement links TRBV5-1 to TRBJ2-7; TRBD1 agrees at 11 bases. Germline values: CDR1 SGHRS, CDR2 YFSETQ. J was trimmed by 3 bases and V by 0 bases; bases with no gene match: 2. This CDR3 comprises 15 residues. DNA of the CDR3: TGCGCCAGCAGCTTGGCCGGGACAGGGGGCTACGAGCAGTACTTC. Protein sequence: CASSLAGTGGYEQYF.

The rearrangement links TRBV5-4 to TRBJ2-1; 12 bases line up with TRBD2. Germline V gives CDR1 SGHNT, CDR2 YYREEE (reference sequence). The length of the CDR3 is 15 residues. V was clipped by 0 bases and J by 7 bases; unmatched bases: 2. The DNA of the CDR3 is TGTGCCAGCAGCTTGGGACTAGCGGGAGCGAATGAGCAGTTCTTC. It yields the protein CASSLGLAGANEQFF.

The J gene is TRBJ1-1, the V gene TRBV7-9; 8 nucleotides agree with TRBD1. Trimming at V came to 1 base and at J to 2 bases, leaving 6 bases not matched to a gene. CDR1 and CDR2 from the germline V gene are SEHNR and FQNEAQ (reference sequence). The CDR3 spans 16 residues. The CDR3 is CASSLGGQVKNTEAFF. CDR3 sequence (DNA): TGTGCCAGCAGCTTAGGGGGACAGGTTAAAAACACTGAAGCTTTCTTT.

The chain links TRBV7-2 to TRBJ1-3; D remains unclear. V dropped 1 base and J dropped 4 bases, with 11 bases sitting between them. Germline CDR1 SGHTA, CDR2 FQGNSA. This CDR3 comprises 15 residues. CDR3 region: CASSLDGGPGNTIYF. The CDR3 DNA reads TGTGCCAGCAGCTTAGATGGAGGGCCCGGAAACACCATATATTTT. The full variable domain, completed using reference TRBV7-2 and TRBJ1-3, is GAGVSQSPSNKVTEKGKDVELRCDPISGHTALYWYRQSLGQGLEFLIYFQGNSAPDKSGLPSDRFSAERTGGSVSTLTIQRTQQEDSAVYLCASSLDGGPGNTIYFGEGSWLTVV.

The CDR3 DNA sequence: TGTGCCAGCAGCGTGACAACAGCAGGAAACACCATATATTTT. It yields the protein CASSVTTAGNTIYF. The J gene is TRBJ1-3, the V gene TRBV6-1; D gene uncertain. This CDR3 contains 14 residues. The V end was cut by 6 bases, the J end by 4 bases, with 13 bases between. Per the germline V gene, CDR1 is MNHNS and CDR2 is SASEGT.

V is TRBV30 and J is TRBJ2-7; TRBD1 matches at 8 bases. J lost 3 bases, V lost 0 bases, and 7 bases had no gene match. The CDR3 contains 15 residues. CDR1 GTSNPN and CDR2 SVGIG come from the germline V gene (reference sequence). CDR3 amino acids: CAWSVLGQGGYEQYF. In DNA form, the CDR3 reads TGTGCCTGGAGTGTCCTCGGACAGGGTGGCTACGAGCAGTACTTC.

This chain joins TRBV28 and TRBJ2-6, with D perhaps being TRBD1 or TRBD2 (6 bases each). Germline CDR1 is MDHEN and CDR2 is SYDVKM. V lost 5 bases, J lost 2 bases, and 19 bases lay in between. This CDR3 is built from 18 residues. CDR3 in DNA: TGTGCCAGCAGTCCACACGGGGGCGCGGTCCCTGGGGCCAACGTCCTGACTTTC. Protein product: CASSPHGGAVPGANVLTF.

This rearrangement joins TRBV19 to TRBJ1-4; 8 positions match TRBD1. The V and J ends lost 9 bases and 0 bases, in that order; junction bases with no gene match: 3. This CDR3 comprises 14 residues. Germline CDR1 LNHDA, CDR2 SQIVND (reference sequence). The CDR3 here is CASSGGATNEKLFF. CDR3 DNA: TGTGCCAGCTCAGGGGGCGCAACTAATGAAAAACTGTTTTTT. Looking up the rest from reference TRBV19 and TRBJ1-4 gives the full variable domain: DGGITQSPKYLFRKEGQNVTLSCEQNLNHDAMYWYRQDPGQGLRLIYYSQIVNDFQKGDIAEGYSVSREKKESFPLTVTSAQKNPTAFYLCASSGGATNEKLFFGSGTQLSVL.

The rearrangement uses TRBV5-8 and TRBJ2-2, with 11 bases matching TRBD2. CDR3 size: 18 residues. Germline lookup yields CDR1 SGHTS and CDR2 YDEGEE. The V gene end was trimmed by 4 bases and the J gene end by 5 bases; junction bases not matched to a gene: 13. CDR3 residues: CASSPRLRLAGRTGELFF. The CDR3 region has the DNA TGTGCCAGCAGCCCGCGGCTTAGACTAGCGGGGCGGACCGGGGAGCTGTTTTTT.

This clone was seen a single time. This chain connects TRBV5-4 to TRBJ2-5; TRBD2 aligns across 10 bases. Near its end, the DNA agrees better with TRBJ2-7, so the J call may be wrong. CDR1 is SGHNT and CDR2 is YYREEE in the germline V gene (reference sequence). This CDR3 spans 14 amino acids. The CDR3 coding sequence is TGTGCCAGCAGCTTGAGCGGGGGGGCCTACGAGCAGTACTTC. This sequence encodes CASSLSGGAYEQYF.

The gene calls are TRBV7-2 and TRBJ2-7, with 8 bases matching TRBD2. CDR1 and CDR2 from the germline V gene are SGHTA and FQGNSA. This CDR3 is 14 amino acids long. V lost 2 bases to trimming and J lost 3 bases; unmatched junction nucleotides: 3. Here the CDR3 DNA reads TGTGCCAGCAGCTTAAGACTAGCGTACTACGAGCAGTACTTC. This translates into CASSLRLAYYEQYF.

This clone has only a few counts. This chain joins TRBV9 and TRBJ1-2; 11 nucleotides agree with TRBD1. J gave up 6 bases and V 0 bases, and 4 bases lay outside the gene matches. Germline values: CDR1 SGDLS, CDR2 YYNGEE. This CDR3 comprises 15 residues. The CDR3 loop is CASSVGSDRGHGYTF. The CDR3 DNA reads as TGTGCCAGCAGCGTAGGATCGGACAGGGGGCATGGCTACACCTTC.

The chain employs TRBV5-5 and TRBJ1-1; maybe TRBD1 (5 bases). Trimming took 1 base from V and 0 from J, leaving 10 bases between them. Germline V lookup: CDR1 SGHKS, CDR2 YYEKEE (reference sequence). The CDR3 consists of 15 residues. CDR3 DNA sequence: TGTGCCAGCAGCTTGAGAGGGGCGCTGAACACTGAAGCTTTCTTT. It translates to CASSLRGALNTEAFF. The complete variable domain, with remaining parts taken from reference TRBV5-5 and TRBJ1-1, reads DAGVTQSPTHLIKTRGQQVTLRCSPISGHKSVSWYQQVLGQGPQFIFQYYEKEERGRGNFPDRFSARQFPNYSSELNVNALLLGDSALYLCASSLRGALNTEAFFGQGTRLTVV.

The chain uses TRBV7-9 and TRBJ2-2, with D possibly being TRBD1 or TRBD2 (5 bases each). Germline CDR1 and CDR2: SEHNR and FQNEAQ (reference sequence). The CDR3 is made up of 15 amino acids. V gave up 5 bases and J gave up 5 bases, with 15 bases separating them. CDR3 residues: CASSPGASFTGELFF. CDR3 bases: TGTGCCAGCAGCCCCGGGGCCAGCTTTACCGGGGAGCTGTTTTTT.

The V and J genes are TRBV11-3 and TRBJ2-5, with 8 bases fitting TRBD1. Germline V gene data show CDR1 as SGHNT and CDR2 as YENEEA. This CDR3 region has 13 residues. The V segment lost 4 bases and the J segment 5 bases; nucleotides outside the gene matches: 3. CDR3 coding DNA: TGTGCCAGCAGCTCGACAGGGGAGGAGACCCAGTACTTC. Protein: CASSSTGEETQYF.

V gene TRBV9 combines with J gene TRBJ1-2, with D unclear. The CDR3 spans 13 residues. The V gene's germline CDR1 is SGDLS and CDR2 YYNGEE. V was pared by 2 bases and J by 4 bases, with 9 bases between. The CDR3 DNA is TGTGCCAGCAGCGTGGCCGAAAGCTATGGCTACACCTTC. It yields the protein CASSVAESYGYTF.